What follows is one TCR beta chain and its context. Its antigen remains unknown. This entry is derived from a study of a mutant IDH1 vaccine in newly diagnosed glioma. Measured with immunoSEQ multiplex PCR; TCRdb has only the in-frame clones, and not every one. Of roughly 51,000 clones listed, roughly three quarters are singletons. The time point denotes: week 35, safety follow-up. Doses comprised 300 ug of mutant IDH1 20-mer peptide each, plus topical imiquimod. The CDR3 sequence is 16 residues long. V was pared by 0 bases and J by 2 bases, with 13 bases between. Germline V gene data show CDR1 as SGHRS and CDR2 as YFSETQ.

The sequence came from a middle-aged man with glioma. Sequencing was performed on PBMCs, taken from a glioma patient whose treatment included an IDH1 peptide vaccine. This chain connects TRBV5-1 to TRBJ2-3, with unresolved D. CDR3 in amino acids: CASSLGVGSYTDTQYF. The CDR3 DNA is TGCGCCAGCAGCTTGGGGGTCGGCAGCTACACAGATACGCAGTATTTT.